This T cell receptor (beta chain) was observed in a study of T cell repertoires in cytomegalovirus infection. Study overall: Indicated by public TCR beta signatures were CMV infection and matching HLA type. Whole-study findings and limits: CMV-specific TCR beta clonotypes restricted by HLA-C were the ones dominating the ex vivo response. Carriage of CMV together with the relevant HLA was identifiable through cumulative public TCR beta family frequency.

V was cut by 7 bases and J by 5 bases, with 15 bases left in between. The CDR3 extends over 13 amino acids. CDR1 and CDR2 (germline): SGHRS, YFSETQ. This clonotype was seen a handful of times. Its cognate antigen is unknown. One entry per CDR3 protein, called by TCRdb with MiXCR from the reads. This table has 680,000 or so distinct CDR3 sequences, less than 40% appearing once. The sequenced sample consisted of PBMCs. V and J are TRBV5-1 and TRBJ2-5; the D call may be TRBD1 or TRBD2 (5 bases each). The receptor was derived from a human donor in good health (CMV status not recorded). Some clones in this sample may be carry-over from other donors' samples. Written as DNA, the CDR3 is TGCGCCAGCCGGGACCCGGGTTGGGAGACCCAGTACTTC. Translated, it gives CASRDPGWETQYF.